In this sample, the clone carrying this TCR beta chain turned up once. What it binds is not known. The sample belongs to a study of PD-1 blockade in classical Hodgkin lymphoma. Time point given: cycle 4 day 1 (C4D1), after less than 7 weeks of nivolumab. All patients relapsed after autologous stem cell transplantation, and brentuximab vedotin exposure varied. Trimming stripped 8 bases from V and 5 bases from J, with 11 bases between. This CDR3 is built from 12 residues. Germline V gene lookup returns CDR1 SNHLY and CDR2 FYNNEI. Regarding the study as a whole: Any patient who commenced nivolumab under 1 year after ASCT was excluded.

Libraries were prepared by immunoSEQ multiplex PCR; TCRdb keeps only in-frame clonotypes and omits some of them. The profile covers some 90,000 clones, with just under 80% appearing a single time and less than 10% taken by the ten largest. The chain employs TRBV2 and TRBJ2-3, with D perhaps matching TRBD2 (6 bases). The TCR was taken from a human donor with classical Hodgkin lymphoma. Source: peripheral blood mononuclear cells (PBMCs), taken before the fourth cycle of nivolumab. The CDR3 bases are TGTGCCAGCCGGGCAGCGGGAGATACGCAGTATTTT. Protein sequence: CASRAAGDTQYF.